This section outlines one T cell receptor beta chain sequence together with its context. Its specificity is not known. The data were taken from a study of T cell repertoires in cytomegalovirus infection. TCRdb reprocessed the reads with MiXCR, giving one entry per CDR3 protein. The table lists about 700,000 distinct CDR3 sequences, 33% of them singletons. V was pared by 5 bases and J by 3 bases, with 9 bases of the junction left unmatched. This CDR3 region has 16 residues. Germline V gene data show CDR1 as SGHTA and CDR2 as FQGNSA. The chain employs TRBV7-2 and TRBJ2-3; TRBD2 matches at 9 bases. The specimen comprised cultured PBMCs, sampled from culture after CMV antigen stimulation. The sequence was obtained from a human donor in good health (CMV status not recorded). Some clones in this sample may be carry-over from other donors' samples. DNA of the CDR3: TGTGCCAGCAGCGCTCGAGCGGGGGGCCGGACAGATACGCAGTATTTT. It is translated as CASSARAGGRTDTQYF.